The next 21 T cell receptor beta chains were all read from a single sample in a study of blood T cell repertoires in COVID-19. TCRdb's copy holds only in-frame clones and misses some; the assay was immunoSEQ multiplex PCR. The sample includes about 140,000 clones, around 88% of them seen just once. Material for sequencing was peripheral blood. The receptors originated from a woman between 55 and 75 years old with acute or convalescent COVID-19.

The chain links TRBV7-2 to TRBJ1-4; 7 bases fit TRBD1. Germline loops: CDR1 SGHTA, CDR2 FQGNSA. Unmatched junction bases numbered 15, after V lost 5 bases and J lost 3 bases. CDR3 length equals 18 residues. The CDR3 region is CASSTRGRGAPPNEKLFF. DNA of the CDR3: TGTGCCAGCAGCACCCGAGGCAGGGGGGCACCCCCTAATGAAAAACTGTTTTTT.

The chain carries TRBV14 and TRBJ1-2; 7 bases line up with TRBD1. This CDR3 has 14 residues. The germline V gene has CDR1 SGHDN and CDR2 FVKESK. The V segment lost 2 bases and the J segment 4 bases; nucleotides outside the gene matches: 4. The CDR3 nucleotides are TGTGCCAGCAGCCAATTCCCAGGGGGCTATGGCTACACCTTC. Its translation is CASSQFPGGYGYTF.

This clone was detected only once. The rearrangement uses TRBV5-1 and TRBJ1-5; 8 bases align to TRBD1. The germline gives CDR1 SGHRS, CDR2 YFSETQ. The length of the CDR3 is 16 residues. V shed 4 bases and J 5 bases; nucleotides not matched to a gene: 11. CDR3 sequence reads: CASSPWVTGGDQPQHF. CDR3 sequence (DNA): TGCGCCAGCAGCCCATGGGTTACAGGGGGGGATCAGCCCCAGCATTTT. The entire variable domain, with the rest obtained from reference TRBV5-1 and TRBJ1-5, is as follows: KAGVTQTPRYLIKTRGQQVTLSCSPISGHRSVSWYQQTPGQGLQFLFEYFSETQRNKGNFPGRFSGRQFSNSRSEMNVSTLELGDSALYLCASSPWVTGGDQPQHFGDGTRLSIL.

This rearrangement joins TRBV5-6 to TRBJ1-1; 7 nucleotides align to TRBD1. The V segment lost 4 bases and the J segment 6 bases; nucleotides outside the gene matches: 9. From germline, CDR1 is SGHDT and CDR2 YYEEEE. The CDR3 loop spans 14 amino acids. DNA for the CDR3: TGTGCCAGCAGCCTGAACAGGGGAAGGTCTGAAGCTTTCTTT. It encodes CASSLNRGRSEAFF. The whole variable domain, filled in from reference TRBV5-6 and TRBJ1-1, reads DAGVTQSPTHLIKTRGQQVTLRCSPKSGHDTVSWYQQALGQGPQFIFQYYEEEERQRGNFPDRFSGHQFPNYSSELNVNALLLGDSALYLCASSLNRGRSEAFFGQGTRLTVV.

The DNA for the CDR3 is TGTGCCAGCAGCTTGGAAGGAGTCTCTAACTATGGCTACACCTTC. Translation gives CASSLEGVSNYGYTF. The chain uses TRBV5-5 and TRBJ1-2; D call uncertain. The V end was cut by 0 bases, the J end by 0 bases, with 9 bases between. The length of the CDR3 is 15 residues. The V gene's germline CDR1 is SGHKS and CDR2 YYEKEE (reference sequence).

The CDR3 sequence: CASSLGAGVDTEAFF. The CDR3 nucleotides read TGTGCCAGCAGCTTAGGGGCAGGGGTGGACACTGAAGCTTTCTTT. The genes are TRBV11-3 and TRBJ1-1, with D perhaps matching TRBD1 (6 bases). CDR1 is SGHNT and CDR2 is YENEEA in the germline V gene. The V gene lost 1 base and the J gene lost 3 bases, with 12 bases spanning the gap. CDR3 length equals 15 residues.

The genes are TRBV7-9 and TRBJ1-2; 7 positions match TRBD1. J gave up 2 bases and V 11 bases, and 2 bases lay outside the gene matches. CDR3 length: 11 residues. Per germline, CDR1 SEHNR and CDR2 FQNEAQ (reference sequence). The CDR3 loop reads CAGGQNYGYTF. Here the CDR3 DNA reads TGTGCCGGGGGACAGAACTATGGCTACACCTTC.

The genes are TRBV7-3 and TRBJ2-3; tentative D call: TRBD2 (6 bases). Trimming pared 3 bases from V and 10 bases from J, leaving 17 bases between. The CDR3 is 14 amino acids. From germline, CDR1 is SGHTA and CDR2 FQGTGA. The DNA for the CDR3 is TGTGCCAGCAGCTTTTTTCAACTAGCCAAATCGCAGTATTTT. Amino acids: CASSFFQLAKSQYF.

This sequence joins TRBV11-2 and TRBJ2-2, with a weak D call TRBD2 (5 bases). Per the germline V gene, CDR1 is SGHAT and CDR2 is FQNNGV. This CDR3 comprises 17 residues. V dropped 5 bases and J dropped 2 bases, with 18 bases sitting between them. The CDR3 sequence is CASSHGEWTVNTGELFF. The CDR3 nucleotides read TGTGCCAGCAGCCACGGGGAATGGACTGTAAACACCGGGGAGCTGTTTTTT.

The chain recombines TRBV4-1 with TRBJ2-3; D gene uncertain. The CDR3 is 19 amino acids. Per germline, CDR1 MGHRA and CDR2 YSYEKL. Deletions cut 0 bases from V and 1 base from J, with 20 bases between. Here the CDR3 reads CASSQDPLLAIYRTDTQYF. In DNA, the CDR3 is TGCGCCAGCAGCCAAGATCCCCTTTTAGCAATTTACCGCACAGATACGCAGTATTTT.

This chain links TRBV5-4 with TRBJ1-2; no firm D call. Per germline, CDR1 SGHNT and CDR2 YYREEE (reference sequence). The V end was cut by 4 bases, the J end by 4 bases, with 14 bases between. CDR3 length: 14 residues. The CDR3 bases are TGTGCCAGCAGCCGAGAGGCCGGCGGCTATGGCTACACCTTC. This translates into CASSREAGGYGYTF.

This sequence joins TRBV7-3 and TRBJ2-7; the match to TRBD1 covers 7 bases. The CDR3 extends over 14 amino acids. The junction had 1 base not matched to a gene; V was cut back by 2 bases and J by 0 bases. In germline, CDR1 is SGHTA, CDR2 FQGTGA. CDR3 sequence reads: CASSLAGGSYEQYF. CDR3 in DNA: TGTGCCAGCAGCTTAGCAGGGGGCTCCTACGAGCAGTACTTC.

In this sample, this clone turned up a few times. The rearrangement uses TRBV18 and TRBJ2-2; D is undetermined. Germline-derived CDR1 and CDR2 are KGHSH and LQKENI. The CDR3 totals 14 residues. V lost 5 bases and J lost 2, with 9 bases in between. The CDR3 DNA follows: TGTGCCAGCTCAGCACTCCAAAACACCGGGGAGCTGTTTTTT. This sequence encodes CASSALQNTGELFF.

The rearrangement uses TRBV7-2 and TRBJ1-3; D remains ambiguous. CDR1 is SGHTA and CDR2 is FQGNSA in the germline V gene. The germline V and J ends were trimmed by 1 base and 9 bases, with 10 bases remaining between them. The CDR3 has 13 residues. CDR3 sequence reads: CASSLDNGGTIYF. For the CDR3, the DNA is TGTGCCAGCAGCTTAGACAACGGCGGCACCATATATTTT.

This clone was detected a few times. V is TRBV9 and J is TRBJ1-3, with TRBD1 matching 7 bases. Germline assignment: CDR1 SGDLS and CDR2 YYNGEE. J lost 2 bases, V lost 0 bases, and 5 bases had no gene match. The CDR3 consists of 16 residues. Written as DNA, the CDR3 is TGTGCCAGCAGCGTAGCCCCGCAGGGGGCTGGAAACACCATATATTTT. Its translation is CASSVAPQGAGNTIYF.

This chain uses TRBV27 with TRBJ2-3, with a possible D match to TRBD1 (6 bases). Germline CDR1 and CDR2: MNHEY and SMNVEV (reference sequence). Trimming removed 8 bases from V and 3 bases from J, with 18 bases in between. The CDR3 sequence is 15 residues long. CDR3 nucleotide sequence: TGTGCCAGCCGTAGGTCCGCAGGGACAACAGATACGCAGTATTTT. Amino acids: CASRRSAGTTDTQYF.

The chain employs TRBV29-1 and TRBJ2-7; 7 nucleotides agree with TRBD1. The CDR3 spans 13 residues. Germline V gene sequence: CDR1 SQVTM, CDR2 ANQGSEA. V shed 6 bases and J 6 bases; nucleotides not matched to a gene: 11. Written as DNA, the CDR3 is TGCAGCGTACGGACAGGCCAGGAAGGCGAGCAGTACTTC. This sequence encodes CSVRTGQEGEQYF.

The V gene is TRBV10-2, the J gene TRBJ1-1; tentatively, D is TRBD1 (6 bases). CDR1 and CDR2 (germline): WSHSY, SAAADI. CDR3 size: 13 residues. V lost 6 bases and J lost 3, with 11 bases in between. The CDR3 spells CASSLQGYTEAFF. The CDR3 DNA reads TGCGCCAGCAGCCTGCAGGGGTACACTGAAGCTTTCTTT.

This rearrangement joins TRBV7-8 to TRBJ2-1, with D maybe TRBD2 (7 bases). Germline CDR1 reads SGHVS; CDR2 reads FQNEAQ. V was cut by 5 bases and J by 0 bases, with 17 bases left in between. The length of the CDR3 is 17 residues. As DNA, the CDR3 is TGTGCCAGCAGCCCAGGAGAGGGGGGGTTCTCCTACAATGAGCAGTTCTTC. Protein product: CASSPGEGGFSYNEQFF. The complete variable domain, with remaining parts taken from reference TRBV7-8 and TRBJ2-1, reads GAGVSQSPRYKVAKRGQDVALRCDPISGHVSLFWYQQALGQGPEFLTYFQNEAQLDKSGLPSDRFFAERPEGSVSTLKIQRTQQEDSAVYLCASSPGEGGFSYNEQFFGPGTRLTVL.

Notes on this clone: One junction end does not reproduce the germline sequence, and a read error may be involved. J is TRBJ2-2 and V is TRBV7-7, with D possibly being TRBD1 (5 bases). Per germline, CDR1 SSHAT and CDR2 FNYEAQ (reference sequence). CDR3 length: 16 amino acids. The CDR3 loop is CASSFTLDTVPGELFF. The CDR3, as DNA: TGTGCTAGCAGCTTTACCCTGGACACCGTCCCCGGGGAGCTGTTTTTT. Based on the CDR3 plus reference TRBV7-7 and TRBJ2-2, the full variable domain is GAGVSQSPRYKVTKRGQDVTLRCDPISSHATLYWYQQALGQGPEFLTYFNYEAQPDKSGLPSDRFSAERPEGSISTLTIQRTEQRDSAMYRCASSFTLDTVPGELFFGEGSRLTVL.

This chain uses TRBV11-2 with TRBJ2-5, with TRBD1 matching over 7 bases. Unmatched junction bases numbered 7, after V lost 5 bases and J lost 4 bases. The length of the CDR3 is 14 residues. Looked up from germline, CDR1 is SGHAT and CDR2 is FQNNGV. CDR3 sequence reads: CASSPGQVGETQYF. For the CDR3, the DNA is TGTGCCAGCAGCCCCGGACAGGTGGGAGAGACCCAGTACTTC.